This T cell receptor beta chain derives from a study of response to subunit inactivated influenza vaccine. Study-level points and caveats: Researchers suggested that each seasonal influenza vaccination recruits few new T cells.

MiXCR, applied by TCRdb to the RT-PCR reads, yields one record per CDR3 protein. The sample has 500,000 or so distinct CDR3 sequences, 15% to 20% seen once. The CDR3 runs 15 residues. Trimming removed 4 bases from V and 6 bases from J; junction bases left unmatched: 10. CDR1 is MNHEY and CDR2 is SVGAGI in the germline V gene. About this clonotype: Its antigen is undetermined.

This TCR was recovered from a man between 50 and 70 years old who received an inactivated influenza vaccine. The J gene is TRBJ2-7, the V gene TRBV6-5; 9 bases are a match to TRBD1. Here the sequenced sample was CD4+ T cells sorted from PBMCs, taken less than 30 months after vaccination. The CDR3 coding sequence is TGTGCCAGCAGTTCAGGACAGGGGAGGGGCCTCGAGCAGTACTTC. It translates to CASSSGQGRGLEQYF.